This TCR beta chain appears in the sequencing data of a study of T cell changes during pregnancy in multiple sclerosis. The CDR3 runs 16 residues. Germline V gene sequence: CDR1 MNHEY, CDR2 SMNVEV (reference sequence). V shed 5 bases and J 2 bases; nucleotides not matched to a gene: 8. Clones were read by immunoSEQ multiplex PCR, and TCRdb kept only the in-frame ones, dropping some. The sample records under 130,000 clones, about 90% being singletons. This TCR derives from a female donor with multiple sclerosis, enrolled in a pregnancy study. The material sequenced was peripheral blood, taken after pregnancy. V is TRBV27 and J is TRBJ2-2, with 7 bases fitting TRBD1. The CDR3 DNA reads TGTGCCAGCAGTCGATCCGGGACAGCTAACACCGGGGAGCTGTTTTTT. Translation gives CASSRSGTANTGELFF.